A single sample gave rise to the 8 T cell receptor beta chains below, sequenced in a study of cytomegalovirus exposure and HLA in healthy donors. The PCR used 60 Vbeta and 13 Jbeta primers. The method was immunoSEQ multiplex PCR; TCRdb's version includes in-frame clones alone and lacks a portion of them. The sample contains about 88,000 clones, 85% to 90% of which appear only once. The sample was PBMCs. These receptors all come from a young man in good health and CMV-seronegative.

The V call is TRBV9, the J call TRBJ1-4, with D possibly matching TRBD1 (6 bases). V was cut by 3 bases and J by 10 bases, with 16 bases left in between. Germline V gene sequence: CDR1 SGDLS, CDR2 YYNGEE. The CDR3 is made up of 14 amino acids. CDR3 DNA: TGTGCCAGCAGCGCCCTGCTGGGGGCGGGAAAACTGTTTTTT. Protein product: CASSALLGAGKLFF.

The CDR3 loop reads CASSFGTVRRELFF. CDR3 DNA: TGTGCCAGCAGCTTCGGGACAGTTCGTCGGGAGCTGTTTTTT. The chain joins TRBV7-2 to TRBJ2-2; 7 positions match TRBD1. Germline V gives CDR1 SGHTA, CDR2 FQGNSA. J was trimmed by 9 bases and V by 3 bases; bases with no gene match: 7. The CDR3 totals 14 residues.

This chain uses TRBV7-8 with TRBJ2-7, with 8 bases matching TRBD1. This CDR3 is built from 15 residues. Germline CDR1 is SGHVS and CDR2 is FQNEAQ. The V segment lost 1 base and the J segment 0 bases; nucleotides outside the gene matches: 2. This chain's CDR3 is CASSLGDRSSYEQYF. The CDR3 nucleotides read TGTGCCAGCAGCTTAGGGGACAGGAGCTCCTACGAGCAGTACTTC.

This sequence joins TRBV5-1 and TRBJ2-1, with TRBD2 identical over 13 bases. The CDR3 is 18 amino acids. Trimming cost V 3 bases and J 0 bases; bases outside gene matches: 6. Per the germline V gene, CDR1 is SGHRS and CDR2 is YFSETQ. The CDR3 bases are TGCGCCAGCAGCTCGACTAGCGGGAGGTCGAGCTCCTACAATGAGCAGTTCTTC. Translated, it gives CASSSTSGRSSSYNEQFF.

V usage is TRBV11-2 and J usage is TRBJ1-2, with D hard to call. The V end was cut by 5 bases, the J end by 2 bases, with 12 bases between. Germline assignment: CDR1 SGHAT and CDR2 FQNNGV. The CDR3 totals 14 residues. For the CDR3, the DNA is TGTGCCAGCAGCCAACTAGCCTCCAACTATGGCTACACCTTC. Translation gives CASSQLASNYGYTF.

The CDR3 DNA is TGTGCCAGCAGCTTGAGGACTAGCGGAAGCACAGATACGCAGTATTTT. Its protein is CASSLRTSGSTDTQYF. The chain uses TRBV5-4 and TRBJ2-3; 10 nucleotides line up with TRBD2. This CDR3 region has 16 residues. Germline V lookup: CDR1 SGHNT, CDR2 YYREEE (reference sequence). V shed 1 base, J shed 0 bases, and the junction held 2 bases outside the gene matches.

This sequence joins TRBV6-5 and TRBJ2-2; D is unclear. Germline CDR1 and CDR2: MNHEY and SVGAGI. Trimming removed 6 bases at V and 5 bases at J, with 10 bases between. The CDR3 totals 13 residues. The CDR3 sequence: CASSSSVTGELFF. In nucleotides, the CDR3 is TGTGCCAGCAGCTCCAGTGTTACCGGGGAGCTGTTTTTT.

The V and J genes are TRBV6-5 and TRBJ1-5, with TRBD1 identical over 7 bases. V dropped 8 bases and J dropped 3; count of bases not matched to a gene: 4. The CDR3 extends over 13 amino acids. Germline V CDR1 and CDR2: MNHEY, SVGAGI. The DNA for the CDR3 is TGTGCCAGCGGGGGACAGATCAATCAGCCCCAGCATTTT. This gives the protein CASGGQINQPQHF.